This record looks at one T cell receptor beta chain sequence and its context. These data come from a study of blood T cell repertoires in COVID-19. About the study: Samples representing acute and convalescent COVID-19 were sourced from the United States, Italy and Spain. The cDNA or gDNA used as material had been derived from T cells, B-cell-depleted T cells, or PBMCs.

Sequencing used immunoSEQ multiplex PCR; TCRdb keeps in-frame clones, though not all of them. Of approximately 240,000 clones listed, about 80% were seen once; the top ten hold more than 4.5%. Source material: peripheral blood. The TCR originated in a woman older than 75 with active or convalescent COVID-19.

Written as DNA, the CDR3 is TGTGCCAGCAGTAAAGGGGAGGTAGGCGGGGAGCTGTTTTTT. Amino acids: CASSKGEVGGELFF. The gene calls are TRBV9 and TRBJ2-2, with D perhaps TRBD2 (6 bases). The CDR3 totals 14 residues. With 5 bases removed from V and 7 bases from J, the gap between germline ends came to 15 bases. Germline V lookup: CDR1 SGDLS, CDR2 YYNGEE.